The rows below give T cell receptor beta chains drawn from one sample of a study of T cells in tuberculosis. Libraries were prepared by immunoSEQ multiplex PCR; TCRdb keeps only in-frame clonotypes and omits some of them. In the table there are over 30,000 clones, 70% to 90% of which are singletons. The starting material was PBMCs, obtained at tuberculosis diagnosis. The receptors come from an adult with tuberculosis. Both conserved end residues are part of each CDR3. D genes are given only for firm matches. Size values are once, few and many counts, or a class for expanded clones, and some rows have none.

v_call	d_call	j_call	cdr3_length	clone_size	cdr3_nt	cdr3_aa
TRBV27	TRBD1	TRBJ2-2	16	.	TGTGCCAGCAGTTCCCGGACAGGAGGATACACCGGGGAGCTGTTTTTT	CASSSRTGGYTGELFF
TRBV6-6	.	TRBJ1-2	15	.	TGTGCCAGCAGTTCGACCGCCGCGGGGCTTTATGGCTACACCTTC	CASSSTAAGLYGYTF
TRBV2	TRBD1	TRBJ2-5	15	.	TGTGCCAGCAAGGCGGACAGGGGGCGGCAAGAGACCCAGTACTTC	CASKADRGRQETQYF
TRBV29-1	.	TRBJ2-7	11	.	TGCAGCGTTGAACGGGCGGGCGAGCAGTACTTC	CSVERAGEQYF
TRBV28	TRBD1	TRBJ1-2	11	.	TGTGCCAGCAGTCGACAGGGCGGCTACACCTTC	CASSRQGGYTF
TRBV9	TRBD2	TRBJ2-2	16	.	TGTGCCAGCAGCCTCGGACTAGCGGGAGGTACCGGGGAGCTGTTTTTT	CASSLGLAGGTGELFF
TRBV5-1	.	TRBJ2-7	13	.	TGCGCCAGCAGCCCCGAGGCCCGGGGCGAGCAGTACTTC	CASSPEARGEQYF
TRBV10-3	.	TRBJ2-1	14	.	TGTGCCATCAGTGGGGAGGATAGGGTCGATGAGCAGTTCTTC	CAISGEDRVDEQFF
TRBV28	.	TRBJ1-2	11	.	TGTGCCAGCAAAACTCTCAATGGCTACACCTTC	CASKTLNGYTF
TRBV27	TRBD2	TRBJ2-3	18	.	TGTGCCAGCAGTTTATACCCGGCGGCGGGGGGGAGCACAGATACGCAGTATTTT	CASSLYPAAGGSTDTQYF
TRBV2	.	TRBJ1-2	12	.	TGTGCCAGTACAGGGTCCAACTATGGCTACACCTTC	CASTGSNYGYTF
TRBV5-6	TRBD1	TRBJ2-1	16	.	TGTGCCAGCAGCTTGGAGACAGGGCGTCAACACAATGAGCAGTTCTTC	CASSLETGRQHNEQFF
TRBV6-4	TRBD2	TRBJ2-1	16	.	TGTGCCAGCAGTGTTTTAGCGGGAGGCTCCTACAATGAGCAGTTCTTC	CASSVLAGGSYNEQFF
TRBV15	.	TRBJ1-3	15	.	TGTGCCACCAGCAGAGATCAGGGCAGCTCTGACACCATATATTTT	CATSRDQGSSDTIYF
TRBV5-6	TRBD1	TRBJ2-2	14	.	TGTGCCAGCAGCTGGGACAGATACACCGGGGAGCTGTTTTTT	CASSWDRYTGELFF
TRBV9	TRBD1	TRBJ2-7	14	few	TGTGCCAGCAGCGCGACCGGGACAGAGTACGAGCAGTACTTC	CASSATGTEYEQYF
TRBV30	.	TRBJ1-2	13	.	TGTGCCTGGAGTGGAACAGGGTATGGGGGCTACACCTTC	CAWSGTGYGGYTF
TRBV11-2	.	TRBJ2-3	15	.	TGTGCCAGCAGCTTAGGCCGACAGTTTGCAGATACGCAGTATTTT	CASSLGRQFADTQYF
TRBV9	.	TRBJ2-7	15	.	TGTGCCAGCAGCGTAGCCGGGGGTCTAACCTACGAGCAGTACTTC	CASSVAGGLTYEQYF
TRBV5-1	TRBD2	TRBJ2-1	16	.	TGCGCCAGCAGCTTGGCCATTGGTCTAGCGGCGCATGAGCAGTTCTTC	CASSLAIGLAAHEQFF
TRBV6-5	TRBD2	TRBJ2-3	15	.	TGTGCCAGCAGTTACGGAGCGGGAGGTGCAGATACGCAGTATTTT	CASSYGAGGADTQYF
TRBV27	TRBD1	TRBJ2-7	14	once	TGTGCCAGCAGCCCGGGGACAGGGCCAGACGAGCAGTACTTC	CASSPGTGPDEQYF
TRBV4-1	.	TRBJ2-7	15	.	TGCGCCAGCAGCCAAGAACAGATCGGGACCTACGAGCAGTACTTC	CASSQEQIGTYEQYF
TRBV11-3	TRBD1	TRBJ2-2	16	.	TGTGCCAGCAGCGACCGGGACAGGGGAGTAGTCGGGGAGCTGTTTTTT	CASSDRDRGVVGELFF
TRBV10-3	TRBD1	TRBJ2-3	15	once	TGTGCCATCACCGGGACAGGCGGTAGGGCAGATACGCAGTATTTT	CAITGTGGRADTQYF
TRBV5-1	TRBD1	TRBJ1-1	17	.	TGCGCCAGCAGCTTGGACCTACTCACTCCGGGACAGTCTGAAGCTTTCTTT	CASSLDLLTPGQSEAFF
TRBV2	.	TRBJ2-7	10	.	TGTGCCAGCAGGAGGGTCGAGCAGTACTTC	CASRRVEQYF
TRBV27	.	TRBJ2-2	15	.	TGTGCCAGCAGTCCCCTGGGGGGGCGGACCGGGGAGCTGTTTTTT	CASSPLGGRTGELFF
TRBV6-5	.	TRBJ1-6	15	few	TGTGCCAGCAGCCCCGGGAAACAGATTTTTTCACCCCTCCACTTT	CASSPGKQIFSPLHF